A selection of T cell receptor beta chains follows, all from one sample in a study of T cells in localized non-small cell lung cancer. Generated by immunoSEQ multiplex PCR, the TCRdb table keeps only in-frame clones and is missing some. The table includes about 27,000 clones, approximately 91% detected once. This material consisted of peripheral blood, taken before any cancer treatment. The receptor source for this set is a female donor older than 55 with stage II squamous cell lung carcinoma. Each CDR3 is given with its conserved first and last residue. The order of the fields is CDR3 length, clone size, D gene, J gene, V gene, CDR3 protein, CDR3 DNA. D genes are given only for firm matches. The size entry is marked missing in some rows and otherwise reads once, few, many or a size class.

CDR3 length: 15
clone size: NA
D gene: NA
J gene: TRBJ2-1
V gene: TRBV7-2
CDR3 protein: CASSIFNIGGDEQFF
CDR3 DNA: TGTGCCAGCAGCATATTTAACATCGGGGGCGATGAGCAGTTCTTC

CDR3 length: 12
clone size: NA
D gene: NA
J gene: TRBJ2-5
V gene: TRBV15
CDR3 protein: CATSRGRETQYF
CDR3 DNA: TGTGCCACCAGCAGGGGGCGAGAGACCCAGTACTTC

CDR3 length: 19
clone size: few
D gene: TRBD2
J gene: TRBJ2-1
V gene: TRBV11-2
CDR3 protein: CASSLSHGASGSPYNEQFF
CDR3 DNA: TGTGCCAGCAGCCTATCCCATGGGGCTAGCGGGAGCCCTTACAATGAGCAGTTCTTC

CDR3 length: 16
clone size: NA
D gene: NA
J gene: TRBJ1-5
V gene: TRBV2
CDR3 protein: CASSGGGRDLDQPQHF
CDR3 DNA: TGTGCCAGCAGTGGGGGAGGCAGGGACCTTGATCAGCCCCAGCATTTT

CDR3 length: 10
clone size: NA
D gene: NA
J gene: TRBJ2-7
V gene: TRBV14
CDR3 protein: CASSGSKQYF
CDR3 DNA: TGTGCCAGCAGCGGTAGTAAGCAGTACTTC

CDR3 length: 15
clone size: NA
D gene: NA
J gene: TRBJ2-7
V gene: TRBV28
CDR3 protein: CASRATGTRIYEQYF
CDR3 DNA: TGTGCCAGCAGGGCGACCGGGACAAGAATCTACGAGCAGTACTTC

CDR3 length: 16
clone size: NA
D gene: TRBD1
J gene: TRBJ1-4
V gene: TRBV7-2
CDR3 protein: CASSLGGTATNEKLFF
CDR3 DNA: TGTGCCAGCAGCTTAGGGGGGACAGCAACTAATGAAAAACTGTTTTTT

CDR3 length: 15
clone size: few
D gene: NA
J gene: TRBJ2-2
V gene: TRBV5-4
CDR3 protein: CASRTFLQGSGELFF
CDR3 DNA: TGTGCCAGCAGGACCTTTCTACAGGGTTCCGGGGAGCTGTTTTTT

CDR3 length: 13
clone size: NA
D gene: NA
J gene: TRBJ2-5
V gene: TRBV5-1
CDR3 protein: CASSSDWQGTQYF
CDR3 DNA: TGCGCCAGCAGCAGTGACTGGCAGGGGACCCAGTACTTC

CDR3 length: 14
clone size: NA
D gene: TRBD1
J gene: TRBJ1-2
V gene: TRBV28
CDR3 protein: CASSLGTGTYGYTF
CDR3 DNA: TGTGCCAGCAGTTTAGGGACAGGGACATATGGCTACACCTTC

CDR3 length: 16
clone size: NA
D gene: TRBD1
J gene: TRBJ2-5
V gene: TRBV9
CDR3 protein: CASSVGTGSGQETQYF
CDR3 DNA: TGTGCCAGCAGCGTAGGGACAGGGTCGGGGCAAGAGACCCAGTACTTC

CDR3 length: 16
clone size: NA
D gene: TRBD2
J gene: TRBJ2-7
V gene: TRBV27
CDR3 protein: CASSSRLAGGFYEQYF
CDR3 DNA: TGTGCCAGCAGTTCCAGACTAGCGGGGGGGTTCTACGAGCAGTACTTC

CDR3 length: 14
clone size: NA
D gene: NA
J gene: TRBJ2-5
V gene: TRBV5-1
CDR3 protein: CASSLGQGGETQYF
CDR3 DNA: TGCGCCAGCAGCTTGGGACAGGGAGGGGAGACCCAGTACTTC

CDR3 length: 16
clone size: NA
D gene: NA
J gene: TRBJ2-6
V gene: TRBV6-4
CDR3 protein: CASSDQPGSGANVLTF
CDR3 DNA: TGTGCCAGCAGTGACCAGCCAGGGAGCGGGGCCAACGTCCTGACTTTC

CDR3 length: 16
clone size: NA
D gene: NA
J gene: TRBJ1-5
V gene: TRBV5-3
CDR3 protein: CARSRPRTGRNQPQHF
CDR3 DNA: TGTGCCAGAAGCCGTCCCAGAACAGGGAGAAATCAGCCCCAGCATTTT

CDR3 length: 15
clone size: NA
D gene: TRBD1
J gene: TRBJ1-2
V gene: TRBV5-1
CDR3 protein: CASSPRDRNYNGYTF
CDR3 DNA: TGCGCCAGCAGTCCCCGGGACAGAAATTACAATGGCTACACCTTC

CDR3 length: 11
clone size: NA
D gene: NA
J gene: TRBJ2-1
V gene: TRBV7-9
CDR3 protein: CATGNYNEQFF
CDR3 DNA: TGTGCCACGGGGAATTACAATGAGCAGTTCTTC

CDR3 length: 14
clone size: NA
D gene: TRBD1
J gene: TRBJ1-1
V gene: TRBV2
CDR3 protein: CASSETGVNTEAFF
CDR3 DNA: TGTGCCAGCAGTGAAACAGGGGTGAACACTGAAGCTTTCTTT

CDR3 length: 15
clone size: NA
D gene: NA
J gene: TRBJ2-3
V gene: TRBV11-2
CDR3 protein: CASSLVAVQGVTQYF
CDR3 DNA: TGTGCCAGCAGCTTAGTAGCGGTTCAGGGGGTTACGCAGTATTTT

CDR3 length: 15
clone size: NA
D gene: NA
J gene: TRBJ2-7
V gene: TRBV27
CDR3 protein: CASSLSRTASYEQYF
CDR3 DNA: TGTGCCAGCAGTTTATCAAGGACAGCGTCCTACGAGCAGTACTTC

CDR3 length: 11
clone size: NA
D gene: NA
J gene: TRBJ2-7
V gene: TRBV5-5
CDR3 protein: CASSFLYEQYF
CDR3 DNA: TGTGCCAGCAGCTTCCTATACGAGCAGTACTTC

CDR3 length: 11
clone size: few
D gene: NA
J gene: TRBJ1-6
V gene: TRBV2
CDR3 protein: CASTVRDSINF
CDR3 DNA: TGTGCCAGCACGGTCCGGGACTCCATCAACTTT

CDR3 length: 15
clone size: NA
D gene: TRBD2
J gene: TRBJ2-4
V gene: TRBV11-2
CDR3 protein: CASRSLAGAKNIQYF
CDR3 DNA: TGTGCCAGCAGGTCGCTAGCGGGAGCCAAAAACATTCAGTACTTC

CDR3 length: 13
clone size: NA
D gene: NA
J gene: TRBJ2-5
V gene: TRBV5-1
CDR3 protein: CASRMVGQETQYF
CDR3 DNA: TGCGCCAGCAGGATGGTGGGGCAAGAGACCCAGTACTTC

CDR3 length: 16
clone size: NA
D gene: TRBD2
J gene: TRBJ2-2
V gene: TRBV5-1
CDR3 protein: CASSRAGTKNTGELFF
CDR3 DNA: TGCGCCAGCAGCCGGGCCGGGACTAAGAACACCGGGGAGCTGTTTTTT

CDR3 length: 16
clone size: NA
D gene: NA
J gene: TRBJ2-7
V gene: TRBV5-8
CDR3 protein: CASSGGRRESPYEQYF
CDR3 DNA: TGTGCCAGCAGCGGGGGTAGACGGGAATCCCCCTACGAGCAGTACTTC

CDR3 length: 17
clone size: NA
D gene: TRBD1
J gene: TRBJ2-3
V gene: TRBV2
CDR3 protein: CASSEGFRNRGADTQYF
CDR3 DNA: TGTGCCAGCAGTGAAGGGTTTCGTAACAGGGGGGCAGATACGCAGTATTTT

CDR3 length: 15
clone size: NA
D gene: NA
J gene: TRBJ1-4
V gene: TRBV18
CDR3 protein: CASSPRGGGDEKLFF
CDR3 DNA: TGTGCCAGCTCACCTCGGGGAGGCGGGGACGAAAAACTGTTTTTT

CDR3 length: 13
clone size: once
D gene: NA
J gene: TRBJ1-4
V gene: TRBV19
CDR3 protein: CASSWATNEKLFF
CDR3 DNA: TGTGCCAGTAGTTGGGCAACTAATGAAAAACTGTTTTTT

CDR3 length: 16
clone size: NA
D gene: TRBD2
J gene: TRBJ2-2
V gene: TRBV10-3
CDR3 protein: CAISSSGGIGTGELFF
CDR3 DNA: TGTGCCATCAGTTCTAGCGGGGGGATAGGCACCGGGGAGCTGTTTTTT

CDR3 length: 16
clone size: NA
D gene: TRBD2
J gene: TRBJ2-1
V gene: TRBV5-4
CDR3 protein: CASSYLAVSSYNEQFF
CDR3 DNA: TGTGCCAGCAGCTATCTAGCGGTTAGCTCCTACAATGAGCAGTTCTTC

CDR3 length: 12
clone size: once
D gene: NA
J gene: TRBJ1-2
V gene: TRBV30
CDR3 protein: CAWSVAGAGYTF
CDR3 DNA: TGTGCCTGGAGTGTGGCAGGGGCCGGCTACACCTTC

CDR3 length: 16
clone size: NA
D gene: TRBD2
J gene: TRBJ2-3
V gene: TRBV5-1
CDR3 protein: CASSPRLAGARDTQYF
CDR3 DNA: TGCGCCAGCAGCCCTAGACTAGCGGGGGCGAGAGATACGCAGTATTTT

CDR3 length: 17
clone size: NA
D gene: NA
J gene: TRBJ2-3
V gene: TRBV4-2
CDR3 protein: CASSQDNSIIFTDTQYF
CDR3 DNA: TGTGCCAGCAGCCAAGACAACAGCATAATATTCACAGATACGCAGTATTTT

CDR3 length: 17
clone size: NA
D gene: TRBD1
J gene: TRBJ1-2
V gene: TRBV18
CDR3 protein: CASSPGTGLLANYGYTF
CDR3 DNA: TGTGCCAGCTCACCAGGGACAGGGCTTCTAGCTAACTATGGCTACACCTTC

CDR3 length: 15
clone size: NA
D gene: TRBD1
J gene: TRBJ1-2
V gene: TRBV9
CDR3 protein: CASSAIDRENYGYTF
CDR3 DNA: TGTGCCAGCAGCGCAATTGACAGGGAGAACTATGGCTACACCTTC

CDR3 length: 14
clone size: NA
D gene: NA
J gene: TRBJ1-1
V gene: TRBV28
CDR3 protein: CATRGGLMNTEAFF
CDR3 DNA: TGTGCCACAAGGGGGGGGCTCATGAACACTGAAGCTTTCTTT

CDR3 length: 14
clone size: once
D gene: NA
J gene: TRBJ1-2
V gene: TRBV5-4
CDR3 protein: CASSLDSREYGYTF
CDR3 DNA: TGTGCCAGCAGCCTCGACAGCCGTGAATATGGCTACACCTTC

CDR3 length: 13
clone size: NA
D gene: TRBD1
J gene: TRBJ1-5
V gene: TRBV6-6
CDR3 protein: CAADRGHNQPQHF
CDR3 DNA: TGTGCCGCGGACAGGGGGCACAATCAGCCCCAGCATTTT

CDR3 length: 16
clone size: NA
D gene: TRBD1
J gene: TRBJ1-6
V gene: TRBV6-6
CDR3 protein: CASSSGQGSYNSPLHF
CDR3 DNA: TGTGCCAGCAGTTCCGGACAGGGGAGTTATAATTCACCCCTCCACTTT